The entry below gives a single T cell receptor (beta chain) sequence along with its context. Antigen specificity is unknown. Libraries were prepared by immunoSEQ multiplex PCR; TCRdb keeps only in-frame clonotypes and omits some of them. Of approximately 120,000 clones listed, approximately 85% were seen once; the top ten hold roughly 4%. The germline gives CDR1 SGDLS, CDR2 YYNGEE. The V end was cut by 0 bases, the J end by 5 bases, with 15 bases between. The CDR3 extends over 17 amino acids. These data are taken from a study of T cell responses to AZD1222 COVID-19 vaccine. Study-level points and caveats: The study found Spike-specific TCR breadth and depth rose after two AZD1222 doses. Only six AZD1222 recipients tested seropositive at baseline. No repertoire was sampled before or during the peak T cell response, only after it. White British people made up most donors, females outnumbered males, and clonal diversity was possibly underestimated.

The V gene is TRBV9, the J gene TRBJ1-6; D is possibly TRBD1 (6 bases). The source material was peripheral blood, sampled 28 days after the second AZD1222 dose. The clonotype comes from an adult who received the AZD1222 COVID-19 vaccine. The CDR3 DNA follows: TGTGCCAGCAGCGTAGGAGTTCCGGGGGGCGATAATTCACCCCTCCACTTT. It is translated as CASSVGVPGGDNSPLHF.